These T cell receptor beta chains were read from a single sample in a study of Graves' ophthalmopathy and Graves' hyperthyroidism. A single record per CDR3 protein comes from TCRdb applying MiXCR to the multiplex PCR reads. The data contain about 410,000 distinct CDR3 sequences, about a sixth of them singletons. Specimen: peripheral blood. Receptor source: a woman younger than 30 with Graves' ophthalmopathy. The CDR3 runs from the conserved cysteine through the conserved F or W. The D gene is left open where the match is weak. Clone size is given for some rows only: seen once, a few or many times, or a class if the clone is expanded.

D gene: TRBD1; V gene: TRBV9; CDR3 length: 15; J gene: TRBJ1-2; clone size: many; CDR3 DNA: TGTGCCAGCAGCGCTAGGGACAGGCCCCCCTATGGCTACACCTTC; CDR3 protein: CASSARDRPPYGYTF
D gene: .; V gene: TRBV19; CDR3 length: 16; J gene: TRBJ2-7; clone size: many; CDR3 DNA: TGTGCCAGTAGTATCTCGAGAGGACTCTTGCCTTACGAGCAGTACTTC; CDR3 protein: CASSISRGLLPYEQYF
D gene: TRBD2; V gene: TRBV24-1; CDR3 length: 17; J gene: TRBJ2-5; clone size: many; CDR3 DNA: TGTGCCACCGAACCGGGACTAGCGGGAGTGGGGCAAGAGACCCAGTACTTC; CDR3 protein: CATEPGLAGVGQETQYF
D gene: .; V gene: TRBV6-2/TRBV6-3; CDR3 length: 14; J gene: TRBJ1-5; clone size: many; CDR3 DNA: TGTGCCAGCAGTTACGGCCTTAGCAATCAGCCCCAGCATTTT; CDR3 protein: CASSYGLSNQPQHF
D gene: TRBD2; V gene: TRBV28; CDR3 length: 15; J gene: TRBJ2-2; clone size: many; CDR3 DNA: TGTGCCAGCAGAATAGCGGGGTCGAACACCGGGGAGCTGTTTTTT; CDR3 protein: CASRIAGSNTGELFF
D gene: TRBD1; V gene: TRBV12-3/TRBV12-4; CDR3 length: 14; J gene: TRBJ2-2; clone size: many; CDR3 DNA: TGTGCCAGCAGTGGGACAGACCACACCGGGGAGCTGTTTTTT; CDR3 protein: CASSGTDHTGELFF
D gene: .; V gene: TRBV5-1; CDR3 length: 14; J gene: TRBJ2-2; clone size: many; CDR3 DNA: TGCGCCAGCAGCTTCGGGGGGAACACCGGGGAGCTGTTTTTT; CDR3 protein: CASSFGGNTGELFF
D gene: TRBD1; V gene: TRBV12-3/TRBV12-4; CDR3 length: 13; J gene: TRBJ2-5; clone size: many; CDR3 DNA: TGTGCCAGCAGTCCAGGGGGCCCAGAGACCCAGTACTTC; CDR3 protein: CASSPGGPETQYF
D gene: TRBD1; V gene: TRBV7-2; CDR3 length: 16; J gene: TRBJ2-5; clone size: .; CDR3 DNA: TGTGCCAGCAGTAAACCGGGACAGGGGTCGATGGAGACCCAGTACTTC; CDR3 protein: CASSKPGQGSMETQYF
D gene: TRBD1; V gene: TRBV10-3; CDR3 length: 14; J gene: TRBJ2-5; clone size: .; CDR3 DNA: TGTGCCATCAGTGAGGGGACAGCGACGGAGACCCAGTACTTC; CDR3 protein: CAISEGTATETQYF
D gene: .; V gene: TRBV11-1; CDR3 length: 10; J gene: TRBJ2-7; clone size: many; CDR3 DNA: TGTGCCAGCAACTCCTACGAGCAGTACTTC; CDR3 protein: CASNSYEQYF
D gene: TRBD2; V gene: TRBV11-1; CDR3 length: 16; J gene: TRBJ2-7; clone size: few; CDR3 DNA: TGTGCCAGCAGCTTATGGGGGACTAGCGCCTCCTACGAGCAGTACTTC; CDR3 protein: CASSLWGTSASYEQYF
D gene: .; V gene: TRBV19; CDR3 length: 15; J gene: TRBJ1-5; clone size: many; CDR3 DNA: TGTGCCACCTCACGCCCCAGGGACCTCGTTCAGCCCCAGCATTTT; CDR3 protein: CATSRPRDLVQPQHF
D gene: .; V gene: TRBV20-1; CDR3 length: 12; J gene: TRBJ2-3; clone size: many; CDR3 DNA: TGCAGTGCGAGCGGGAGCACAGATACGCAGTATTTT; CDR3 protein: CSASGSTDTQYF
D gene: TRBD1; V gene: TRBV28; CDR3 length: 15; J gene: TRBJ1-1; clone size: many; CDR3 DNA: TGTGCCAGCAGGGCAACCCCTCCGGGACAGGGGGCAGCTTTCTTT; CDR3 protein: CASRATPPGQGAAFF
D gene: TRBD1; V gene: TRBV24-1; CDR3 length: 16; J gene: TRBJ2-5; clone size: many; CDR3 DNA: TGTGCCACCAGTGATTCCCTGGGACAGGCCATCGAGACCCAGTACTTC; CDR3 protein: CATSDSLGQAIETQYF
D gene: .; V gene: TRBV2; CDR3 length: 12; J gene: TRBJ1-2; clone size: .; CDR3 DNA: TGTGCCAGCAGGGTGGATTCGGATGGCTACACCTTC; CDR3 protein: CASRVDSDGYTF
D gene: .; V gene: TRBV20-1; CDR3 length: 13; J gene: TRBJ2-7; clone size: many; CDR3 DNA: TGCAGTGCGCCACAGGGAAGCCCCTACGAGCAGTACTTC; CDR3 protein: CSAPQGSPYEQYF
D gene: .; V gene: TRBV11-2; CDR3 length: 16; J gene: TRBJ1-5; clone size: many; CDR3 DNA: TGTGCCAGCAGCCTCCCTTGGGGGGATAGCAATCAGCCCCAGCATTTT; CDR3 protein: CASSLPWGDSNQPQHF
D gene: TRBD1; V gene: TRBV19; CDR3 length: 15; J gene: TRBJ1-2; clone size: many; CDR3 DNA: TGTGCCAGTAGTACGACCGGGACAGGGGGCTATGGCTACACCTTC; CDR3 protein: CASSTTGTGGYGYTF
D gene: .; V gene: TRBV5-6; CDR3 length: 14; J gene: TRBJ2-1; clone size: many; CDR3 DNA: TGTGCCAGCCGATTCCTTCGAGGGGACAATGAGCAGTTCTTC; CDR3 protein: CASRFLRGDNEQFF
D gene: TRBD1; V gene: TRBV6-2/TRBV6-3; CDR3 length: 15; J gene: TRBJ1-6; clone size: .; CDR3 DNA: TGTGCCAGCAGACCAGGGACAGGGGGGTATTCACCCCTCCACTTT; CDR3 protein: CASRPGTGGYSPLHF
D gene: .; V gene: TRBV6-5; CDR3 length: 13; J gene: TRBJ1-2; clone size: many; CDR3 DNA: TGTGCCAGCAGCTTGGAGGGGATCTATGGCTACACCTTC; CDR3 protein: CASSLEGIYGYTF
D gene: .; V gene: TRBV7-9; CDR3 length: 14; J gene: TRBJ2-5; clone size: many; CDR3 DNA: TGTGCCAGCAGCTTAACCGTTTCAGGAGAGACCCAGTACTTC; CDR3 protein: CASSLTVSGETQYF
D gene: .; V gene: TRBV28; CDR3 length: 13; J gene: TRBJ1-6; clone size: many; CDR3 DNA: TGTGCCAGCGACACACGCCGTAATTCACCCCTCCACTTT; CDR3 protein: CASDTRRNSPLHF
D gene: .; V gene: TRBV12-3/TRBV12-4; CDR3 length: 15; J gene: TRBJ1-5; clone size: many; CDR3 DNA: TGTGCCAGCAGTTTTGGGGGGTGGGGCAATCAGCCCCAGCATTTT; CDR3 protein: CASSFGGWGNQPQHF
D gene: TRBD1; V gene: TRBV4-3; CDR3 length: 13; J gene: TRBJ2-7; clone size: .; CDR3 DNA: TGCGCCAGCAGCCGTTACAGGGGTTACGAGCAGTACTTC; CDR3 protein: CASSRYRGYEQYF
D gene: TRBD2; V gene: TRBV7-9; CDR3 length: 15; J gene: TRBJ2-2; clone size: many; CDR3 DNA: TGTGCCAGCAGCTTTAGCGGGGGTAACACCGGGGAGCTGTTTTTT; CDR3 protein: CASSFSGGNTGELFF
D gene: TRBD2; V gene: TRBV27; CDR3 length: 15; J gene: TRBJ2-7; clone size: .; CDR3 DNA: TGTGCCAGCAGCCCTGGGACTAGCGGGAGGGCCGAGCAGTACTTC; CDR3 protein: CASSPGTSGRAEQYF
D gene: .; V gene: TRBV4-3; CDR3 length: 17; J gene: TRBJ2-7; clone size: many; CDR3 DNA: TGCGCCAGCAGCCAAGACAGGCGGACGGACTATGTCTACGAGCAGTACTTC; CDR3 protein: CASSQDRRTDYVYEQYF
D gene: .; V gene: TRBV6-1; CDR3 length: 11; J gene: TRBJ1-6; clone size: many; CDR3 DNA: TGTGCCAGCAGTGTGGGACAAGTACTCCACTTT; CDR3 protein: CASSVGQVLHF
D gene: .; V gene: TRBV7-2; CDR3 length: 13; J gene: TRBJ1-2; clone size: many; CDR3 DNA: TGTGCCAGCAGTCTTTCGGGTGACTATGGCTACACCTTC; CDR3 protein: CASSLSGDYGYTF
D gene: TRBD2; V gene: TRBV6-5; CDR3 length: 15; J gene: TRBJ2-2; clone size: many; CDR3 DNA: TGTGCCAGCACCCCATTGGGGGGGGGAACCGGGGAGCTGTTTTTT; CDR3 protein: CASTPLGGGTGELFF